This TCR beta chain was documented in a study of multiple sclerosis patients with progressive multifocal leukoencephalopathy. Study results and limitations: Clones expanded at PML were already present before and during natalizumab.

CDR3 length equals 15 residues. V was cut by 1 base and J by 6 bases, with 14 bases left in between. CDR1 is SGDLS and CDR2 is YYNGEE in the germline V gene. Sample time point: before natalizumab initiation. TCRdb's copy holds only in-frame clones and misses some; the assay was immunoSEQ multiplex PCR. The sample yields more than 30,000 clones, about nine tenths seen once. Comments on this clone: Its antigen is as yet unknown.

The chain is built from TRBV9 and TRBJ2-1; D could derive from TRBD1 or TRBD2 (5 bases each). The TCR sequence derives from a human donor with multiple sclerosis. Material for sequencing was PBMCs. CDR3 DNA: TGTGCCAGCAGCGTACAGGGAATGAGGGGCAATGAGCAGTTCTTC. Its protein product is CASSVQGMRGNEQFF. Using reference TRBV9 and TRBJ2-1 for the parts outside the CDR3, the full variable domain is DSGVTQTPKHLITATGQRVTLRCSPRSGDLSVYWYQQSLDQGLQFLIQYYNGEERAKGNILERFSAQQFPDLHSELNLSSLELGDSALYFCASSVQGMRGNEQFFGPGTRLTVL.